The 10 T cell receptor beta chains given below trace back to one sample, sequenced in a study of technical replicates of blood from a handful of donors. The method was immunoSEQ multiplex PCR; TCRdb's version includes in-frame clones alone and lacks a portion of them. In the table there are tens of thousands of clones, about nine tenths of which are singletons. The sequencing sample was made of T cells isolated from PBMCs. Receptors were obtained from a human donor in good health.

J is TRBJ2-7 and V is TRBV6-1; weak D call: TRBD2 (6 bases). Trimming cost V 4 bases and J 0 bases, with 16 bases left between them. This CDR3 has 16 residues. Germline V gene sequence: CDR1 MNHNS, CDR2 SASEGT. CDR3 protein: CASSVGGYLSSYEQYF. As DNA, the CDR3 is TGTGCCAGCAGTGTCGGGGGATACCTTAGCTCCTACGAGCAGTACTTC.

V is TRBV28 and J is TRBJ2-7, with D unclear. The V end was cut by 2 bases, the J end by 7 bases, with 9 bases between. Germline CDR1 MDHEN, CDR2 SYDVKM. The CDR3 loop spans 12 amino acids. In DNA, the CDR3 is TGTGCCAGCAGTTTACCAACAGAAGAGCAGTACTTC. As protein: CASSLPTEEQYF.

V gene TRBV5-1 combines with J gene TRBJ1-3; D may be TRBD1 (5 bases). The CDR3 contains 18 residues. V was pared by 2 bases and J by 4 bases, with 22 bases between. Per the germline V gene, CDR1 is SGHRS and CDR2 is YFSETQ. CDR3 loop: CASSFHRTDTLEGNTIYF. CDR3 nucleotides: TGCGCCAGCAGCTTCCATCGGACGGACACCCTTGAGGGAAACACCATATATTTT.

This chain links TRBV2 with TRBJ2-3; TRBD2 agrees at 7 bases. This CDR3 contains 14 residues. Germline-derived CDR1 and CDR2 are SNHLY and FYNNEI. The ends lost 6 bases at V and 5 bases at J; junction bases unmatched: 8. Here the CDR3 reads CASRGRAGGDTQYF. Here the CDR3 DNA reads TGTGCCAGCAGGGGGAGGGCCGGTGGAGATACGCAGTATTTT. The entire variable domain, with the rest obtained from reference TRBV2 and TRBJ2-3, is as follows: EPEVTQTPSHQVTQMGQEVILRCVPISNHLYFYWYRQILGQKVEFLVSFYNNEISEKSEIFDDQFSVERPDGSNFTLKIRSTKLEDSAMYFCASRGRAGGDTQYFGPGTRLTVL.

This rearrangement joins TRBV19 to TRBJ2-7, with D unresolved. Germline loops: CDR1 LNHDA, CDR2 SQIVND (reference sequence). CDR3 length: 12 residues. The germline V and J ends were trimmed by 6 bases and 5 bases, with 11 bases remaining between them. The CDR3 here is CASRAASHEQYF. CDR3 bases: TGTGCCAGTAGGGCCGCTTCCCACGAGCAGTACTTC.

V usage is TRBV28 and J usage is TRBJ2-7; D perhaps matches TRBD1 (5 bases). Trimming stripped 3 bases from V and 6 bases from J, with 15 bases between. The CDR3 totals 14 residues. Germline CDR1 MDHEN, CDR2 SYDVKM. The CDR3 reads CASSFLGRATEQYF. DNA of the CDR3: TGTGCCAGCAGTTTTCTTGGCAGGGCAACCGAGCAGTACTTC.

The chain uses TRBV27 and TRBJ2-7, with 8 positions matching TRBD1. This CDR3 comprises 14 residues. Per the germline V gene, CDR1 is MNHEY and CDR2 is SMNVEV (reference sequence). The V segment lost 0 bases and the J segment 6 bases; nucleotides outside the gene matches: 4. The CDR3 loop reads CASSLSGQGSEQYF. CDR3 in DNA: TGTGCCAGCAGTTTATCAGGACAGGGATCCGAGCAGTACTTC.

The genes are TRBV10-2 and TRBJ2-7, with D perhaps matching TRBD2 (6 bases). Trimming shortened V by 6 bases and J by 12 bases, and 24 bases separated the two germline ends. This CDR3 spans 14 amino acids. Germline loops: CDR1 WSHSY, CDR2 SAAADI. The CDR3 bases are TGCGCCAGCAGGGTGGAGGGGCTATTGGGCCCCGGGTACTTC. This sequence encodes CASRVEGLLGPGYF.

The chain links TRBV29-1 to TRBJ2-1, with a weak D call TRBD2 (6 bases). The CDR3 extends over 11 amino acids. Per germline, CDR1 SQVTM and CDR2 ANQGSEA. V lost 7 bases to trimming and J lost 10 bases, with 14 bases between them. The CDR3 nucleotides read TGCAGCGCCGTTAGGGGAGGCGAGCAGTTCTTC. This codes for CSAVRGGEQFF.

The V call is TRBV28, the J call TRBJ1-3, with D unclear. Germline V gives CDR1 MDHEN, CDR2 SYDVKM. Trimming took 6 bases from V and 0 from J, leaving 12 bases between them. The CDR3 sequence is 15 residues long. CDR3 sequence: CASRPDTYSGNTIYF. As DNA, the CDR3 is TGTGCCAGCAGACCAGACACGTACTCTGGAAACACCATATATTTT.